This T cell receptor (beta chain) derives from a study of beta chain features in type 1 diabetes. Findings and limits, study-wide: Moderate yet significant TCRB CDR3 shortening was seen in Type 1 diabetes patients in all four CD4+ subsets.

This clone came up a few times. Its antigen is not known. Sequenced material consisted of expressed TCRB transcripts (all of the isolated RNA was reverse transcribed). Assay: immunoSEQ multiplex PCR; the TCRdb copy retains only in-frame clones and omits some. The sample records some 660,000 clones, over 13% being singletons. The CDR3 is 16 amino acids. Germline V gives CDR1 SGHDN, CDR2 FVKESK. The V segment lost 1 base and the J segment 3 bases; nucleotides outside the gene matches: 5. The sequence came from a man in his late teens or twenties with type 1 diabetes. The V call is TRBV14, the J call TRBJ2-1, with 8 bases matching TRBD1. Sequencing input: naive CD4+ T cells from blood. The DNA of the CDR3 is TGTGCCAGCAGCCAAGTAAGGGACAGGATCTACAATGAGCAGTTCTTC. It encodes CASSQVRDRIYNEQFF.